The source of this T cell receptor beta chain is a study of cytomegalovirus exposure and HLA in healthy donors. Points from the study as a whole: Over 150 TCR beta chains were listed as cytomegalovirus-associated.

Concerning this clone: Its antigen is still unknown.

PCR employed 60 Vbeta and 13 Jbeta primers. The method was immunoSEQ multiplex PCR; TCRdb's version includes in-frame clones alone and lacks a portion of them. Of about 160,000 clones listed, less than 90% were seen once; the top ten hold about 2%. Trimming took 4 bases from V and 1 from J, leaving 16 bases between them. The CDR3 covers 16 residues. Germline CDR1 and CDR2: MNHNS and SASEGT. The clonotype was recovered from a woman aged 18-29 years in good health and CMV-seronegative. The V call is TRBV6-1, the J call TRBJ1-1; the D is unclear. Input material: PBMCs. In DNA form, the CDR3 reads TGTGCCAGCAGTGTTCTCGGTAAGCGGACGAACACTGAAGCTTTCTTT. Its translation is CASSVLGKRTNTEAFF.